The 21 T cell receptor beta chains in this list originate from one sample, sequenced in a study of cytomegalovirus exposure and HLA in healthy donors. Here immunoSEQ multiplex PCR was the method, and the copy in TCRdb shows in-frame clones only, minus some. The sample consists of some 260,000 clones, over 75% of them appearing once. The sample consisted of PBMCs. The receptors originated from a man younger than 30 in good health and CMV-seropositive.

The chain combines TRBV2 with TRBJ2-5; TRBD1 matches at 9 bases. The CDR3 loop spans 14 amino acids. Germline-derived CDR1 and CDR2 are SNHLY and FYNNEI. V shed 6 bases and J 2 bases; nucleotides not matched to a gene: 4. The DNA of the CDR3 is TGTGCCAGCAGCCCGACAGGGGGTCAAGAGACCCAGTACTTC. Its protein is CASSPTGGQETQYF.

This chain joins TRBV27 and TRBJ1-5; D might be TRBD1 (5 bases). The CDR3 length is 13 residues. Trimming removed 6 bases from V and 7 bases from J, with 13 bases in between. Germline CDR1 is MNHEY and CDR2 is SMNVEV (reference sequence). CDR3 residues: CASSKSGGQPQHF. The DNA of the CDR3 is TGTGCCAGCAGCAAAAGCGGGGGGCAGCCCCAGCATTTT.

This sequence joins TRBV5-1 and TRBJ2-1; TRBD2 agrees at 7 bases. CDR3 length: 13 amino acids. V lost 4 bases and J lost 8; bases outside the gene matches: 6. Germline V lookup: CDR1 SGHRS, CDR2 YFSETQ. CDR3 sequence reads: CASSSGRVHEQFF. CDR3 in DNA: TGCGCCAGCAGCAGTGGGAGGGTACATGAGCAGTTCTTC. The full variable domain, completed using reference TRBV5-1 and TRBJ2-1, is KAGVTQTPRYLIKTRGQQVTLSCSPISGHRSVSWYQQTPGQGLQFLFEYFSETQRNKGNFPGRFSGRQFSNSRSEMNVSTLELGDSALYLCASSSGRVHEQFFGPGTRLTVL.

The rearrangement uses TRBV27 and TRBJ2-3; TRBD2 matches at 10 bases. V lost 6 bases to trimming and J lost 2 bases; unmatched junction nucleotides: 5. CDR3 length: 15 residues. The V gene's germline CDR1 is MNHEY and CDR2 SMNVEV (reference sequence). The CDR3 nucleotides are TGTGCCAGCAGCCGACTAGCGGGTTACACAGATACGCAGTATTTT. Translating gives CASSRLAGYTDTQYF.

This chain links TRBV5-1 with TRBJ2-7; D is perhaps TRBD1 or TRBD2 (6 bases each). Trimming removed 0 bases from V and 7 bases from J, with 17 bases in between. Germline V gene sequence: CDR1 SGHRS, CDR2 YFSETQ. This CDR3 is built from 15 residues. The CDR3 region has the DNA TGCGCCAGCAGCTTGGCGGGGGCTTATCGGACGGAGCAGTACTTC. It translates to CASSLAGAYRTEQYF.

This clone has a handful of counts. CDR3 residues: CASSEIITGNIQYF. DNA of the CDR3: TGTGCCAGCAGTGAAATAATAACTGGAAACATTCAGTACTTC. The gene calls are TRBV2 and TRBJ2-4, with D unclear. This CDR3 region has 14 residues. The germline V gene encodes CDR1 SNHLY and CDR2 FYNNEI. V lost 2 bases and J lost 6, with 11 bases in between.

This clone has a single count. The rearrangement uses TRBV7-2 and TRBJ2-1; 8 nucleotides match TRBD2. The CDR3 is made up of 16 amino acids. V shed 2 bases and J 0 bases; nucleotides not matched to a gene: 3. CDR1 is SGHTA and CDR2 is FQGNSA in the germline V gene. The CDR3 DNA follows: TGTGCCAGCAGCTTACAAAGCGGGAGCTCCTACAATGAGCAGTTCTTC. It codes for CASSLQSGSSYNEQFF.

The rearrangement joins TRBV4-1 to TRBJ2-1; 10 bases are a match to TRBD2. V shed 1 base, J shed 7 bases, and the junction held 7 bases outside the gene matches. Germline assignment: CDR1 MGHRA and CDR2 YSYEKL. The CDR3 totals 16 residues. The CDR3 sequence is CASSQGDSGRMNEQFF. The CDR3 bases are TGCGCCAGCAGCCAAGGGGATAGCGGGAGGATGAATGAGCAGTTCTTC.

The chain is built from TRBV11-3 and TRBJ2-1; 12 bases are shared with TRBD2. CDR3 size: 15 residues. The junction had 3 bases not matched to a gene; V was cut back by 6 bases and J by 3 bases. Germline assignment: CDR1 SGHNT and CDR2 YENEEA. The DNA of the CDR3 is TGTGCCAGCAGTCTAGCGGGAGGGCACTACAATGAGCAGTTCTTC. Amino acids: CASSLAGGHYNEQFF.

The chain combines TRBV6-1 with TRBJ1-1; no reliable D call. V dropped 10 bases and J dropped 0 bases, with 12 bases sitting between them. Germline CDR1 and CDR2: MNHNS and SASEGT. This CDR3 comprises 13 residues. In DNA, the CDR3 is TGTGCCACCCGACCAAGAATGAACACTGAAGCTTTCTTT. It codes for CATRPRMNTEAFF.

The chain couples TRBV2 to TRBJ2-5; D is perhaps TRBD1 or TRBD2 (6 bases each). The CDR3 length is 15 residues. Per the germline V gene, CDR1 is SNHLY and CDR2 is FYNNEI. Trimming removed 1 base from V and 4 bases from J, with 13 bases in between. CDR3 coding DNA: TGTGCCAGCAGTGAAGATCCGGGGGCAGGAGAGACCCAGTACTTC. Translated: CASSEDPGAGETQYF.

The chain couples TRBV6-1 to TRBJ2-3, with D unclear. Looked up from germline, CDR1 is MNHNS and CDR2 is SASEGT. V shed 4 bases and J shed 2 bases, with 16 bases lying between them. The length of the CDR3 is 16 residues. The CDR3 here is CASSGRAALSTDTQYF. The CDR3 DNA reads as TGTGCCAGCAGTGGCCGGGCAGCCCTATCCACAGATACGCAGTATTTT.

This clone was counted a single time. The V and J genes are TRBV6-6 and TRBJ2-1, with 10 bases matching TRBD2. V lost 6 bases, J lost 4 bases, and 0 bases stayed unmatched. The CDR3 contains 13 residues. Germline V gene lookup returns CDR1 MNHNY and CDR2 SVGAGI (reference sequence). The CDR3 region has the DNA TGTGCCAGCAGACTAGCGGGGTACAATGAGCAGTTCTTC. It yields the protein CASRLAGYNEQFF.

CDR3 amino acids: CASSRQIAETQYF. The CDR3 bases are TGTGCCAGCAGCCGACAGATAGCAGAGACCCAGTACTTC. The chain uses TRBV7-2 and TRBJ2-5; a weak D match, TRBD1 (5 bases). V was cut by 5 bases and J by 4 bases, with 11 bases left in between. The CDR3 spans 13 residues. Germline CDR1 is SGHTA and CDR2 is FQGNSA.

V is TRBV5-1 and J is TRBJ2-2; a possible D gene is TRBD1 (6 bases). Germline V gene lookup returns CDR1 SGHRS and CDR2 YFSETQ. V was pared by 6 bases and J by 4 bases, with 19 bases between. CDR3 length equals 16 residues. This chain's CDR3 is CASTSGALALTGELFF. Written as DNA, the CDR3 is TGCGCCAGCACCTCAGGGGCCCTCGCTCTCACCGGGGAGCTGTTTTTT.

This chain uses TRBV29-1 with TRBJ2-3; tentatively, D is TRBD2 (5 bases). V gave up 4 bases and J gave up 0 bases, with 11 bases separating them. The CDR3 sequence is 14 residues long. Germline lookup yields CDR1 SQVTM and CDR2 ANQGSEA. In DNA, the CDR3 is TGCAGCGTTGCCGTGGGAGTGAGCACAGATACGCAGTATTTT. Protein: CSVAVGVSTDTQYF.

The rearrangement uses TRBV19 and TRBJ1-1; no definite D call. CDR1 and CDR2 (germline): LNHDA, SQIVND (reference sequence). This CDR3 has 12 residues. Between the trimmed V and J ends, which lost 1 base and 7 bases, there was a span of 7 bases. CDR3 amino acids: CASSIGGLEAFF. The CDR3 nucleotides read TGTGCCAGTAGTATAGGCGGGCTTGAAGCTTTCTTT.

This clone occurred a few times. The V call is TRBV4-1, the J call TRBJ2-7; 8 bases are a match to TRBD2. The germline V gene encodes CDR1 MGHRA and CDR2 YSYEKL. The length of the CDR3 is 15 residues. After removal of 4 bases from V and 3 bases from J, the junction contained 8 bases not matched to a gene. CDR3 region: CASSPRTSRYYEQYF. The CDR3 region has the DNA TGCGCCAGCAGCCCCCGGACTAGCCGTTACTACGAGCAGTACTTC.

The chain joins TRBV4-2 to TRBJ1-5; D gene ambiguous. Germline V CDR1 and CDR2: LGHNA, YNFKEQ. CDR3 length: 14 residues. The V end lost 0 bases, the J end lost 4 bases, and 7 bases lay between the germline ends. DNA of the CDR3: TGTGCCAGCAGCCAAGAGTTGGAGAATCAGCCCCAGCATTTT. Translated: CASSQELENQPQHF.

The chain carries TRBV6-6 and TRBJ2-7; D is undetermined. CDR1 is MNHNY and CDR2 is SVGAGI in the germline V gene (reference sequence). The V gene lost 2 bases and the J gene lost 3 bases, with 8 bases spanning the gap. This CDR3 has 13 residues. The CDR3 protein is CASSYGLSYEQYF. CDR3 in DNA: TGTGCCAGCAGTTACGGGTTGAGCTACGAGCAGTACTTC.

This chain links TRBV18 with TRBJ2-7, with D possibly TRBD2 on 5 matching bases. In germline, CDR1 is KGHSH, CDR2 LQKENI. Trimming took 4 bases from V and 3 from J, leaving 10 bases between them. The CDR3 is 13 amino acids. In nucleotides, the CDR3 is TGTGCCAGCTCACAAGGGAGAGGCTACGAGCAGTACTTC. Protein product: CASSQGRGYEQYF.